This note documents a single T cell receptor (beta chain) sequence. Its matching antigen is unknown. Unique molecular identifiers were attached to individual cDNA molecules. TCRdb re-analysed the 5' RACE reads in MiXCR, keeping a single row per CDR3 protein. The data contain approximately 84,000 distinct CDR3 sequences, roughly 13% of them seen just once; the ten biggest clones take up about 6.1%. This sample is part of a study of early T cells in non-severe SARS-CoV-2 infection. The overall study: The authors sequenced bulk RNA from unsorted whole blood, leaving chains unpaired.

The CDR3 sequence is 13 residues long. The germline V and J ends were trimmed by 4 bases and 7 bases, with 13 bases remaining between them. Germline V gene lookup returns CDR1 SGHTA and CDR2 FQGTGA. The study, taken as a whole, reports: Anti-spike CD8 specificities were favored by VDJdb matching, whose results missed private and CD4 specificities.

This TCR derives from an adult who was a healthcare worker with PCR-confirmed SARS-CoV-2 infection or an uninfected control (not recorded which). V usage is TRBV7-3 and J usage is TRBJ1-1; possible D gene TRBD1, 5 bases. Sequencing used whole blood. CDR3 in DNA: TGTGCCAGCAGCTCCGAGCCCACAGGTGAAGCTTTCTTT. Translating gives CASSSEPTGEAFF.